These T cell receptor beta chains were read from a single sample in a study of somatic mutations in cytotoxic T cells in rheumatoid arthritis. Assay used: immunoSEQ multiplex PCR; TCRdb lists only in-frame clones, some missing. The sample records 9,500 to 13,000 clones, about 69% being singletons. Sequences were obtained from CD8+ T cells sorted from blood. The receptors come from an adult with rheumatoid arthritis. Both conserved end residues are part of each CDR3. A D gene is named only where the DNA matches it firmly. The size field is filled for only some rows; it gives once, few, many or a size class.

D	V	J	size	CDR3	DNA
NA	TRBV2	TRBJ1-1	NA	CASTPWGTEAFF	TGTGCCAGCACCCCTTGGGGCACTGAAGCTTTCTTT
TRBD2	TRBV28	TRBJ2-7	NA	CASSSGLAGSRSYEQYF	TGTGCCAGCAGTTCTGGACTAGCGGGGTCCCGCTCCTACGAGCAGTACTTC
NA	TRBV11-2	TRBJ2-5	NA	CASSPEQPEETQYF	TGTGCCAGCAGTCCAGAGCAGCCCGAAGAGACCCAGTACTTC
NA	TRBV13	TRBJ2-1	NA	CASSLAAGEPYNEQFF	TGTGCCAGCAGCTTAGCGGCAGGGGAACCCTACAATGAGCAGTTCTTC
NA	TRBV25-1	TRBJ2-3	NA	CASSEYPGTSTDTQYF	TGTGCCAGCAGTGAATACCCAGGGACTAGCACAGATACGCAGTATTTT
NA	TRBV9	TRBJ1-1	NA	CASSVVRAMNTEAFF	TGTGCCAGCAGCGTCGTGAGGGCGATGAACACTGAAGCTTTCTTT
TRBD1	TRBV5-1	TRBJ2-2	NA	CASSRTGGPGELFF	TGCGCCAGCAGCCGGACAGGGGGCCCCGGGGAGCTGTTTTTT
NA	TRBV4-3	TRBJ2-5	NA	CASSQDFGEETQYF	TGCGCCAGCAGCCAAGATTTCGGAGAGGAGACCCAGTACTTC
TRBD2	TRBV4-3	TRBJ2-3	NA	CASSTQTLAGGPDTQYF	TGCGCCAGCAGCACACAGACACTAGCGGGGGGGCCAGATACGCAGTATTTT
TRBD1	TRBV14	TRBJ2-2	NA	CASSIRDRANTGELFF	TGTGCCAGCAGCATAAGGGACAGGGCGAACACCGGGGAGCTGTTTTTT
TRBD1	TRBV27	TRBJ2-7	NA	CASSPLDRSAYEQYF	TGTGCCAGCAGTCCCTTGGACAGGTCGGCCTACGAGCAGTACTTC
NA	TRBV21-1	TRBJ2-1	NA	CASSKGQGVRNEQFF	TGTGCCAGCAGCAAAGGACAGGGAGTCCGCAATGAGCAGTTCTTC
NA	TRBV10-3	TRBJ2-7	once	CAISESRQSYEQYF	TGTGCCATCAGTGAGTCCAGACAGAGCTACGAGCAGTACTTC
NA	TRBV9	TRBJ1-4	NA	CASSALSGAGEKLFF	TGTGCCAGCAGCGCCCTCTCCGGGGCTGGTGAAAAACTGTTTTTT
NA	TRBV29-1	TRBJ2-3	NA	CSAPSTDTQYF	TGCAGCGCGCCCTCCACAGATACGCAGTATTTT
TRBD2	TRBV19	TRBJ2-2	NA	CASSLSGGLFGELFF	TGTGCCAGTAGTTTAAGCGGGGGTCTATTCGGGGAGCTGTTTTTT
TRBD1	TRBV6-4	TRBJ1-4	NA	CASSASTGVNEKLFF	TGTGCCAGCAGTGCCTCGACAGGGGTTAATGAAAAACTGTTTTTT
NA	TRBV7-9	TRBJ2-7	NA	CASSLTPTDYSYEQYF	TGTGCCAGCAGCTTAACACCGACTGACTACTCCTACGAGCAGTACTTC
TRBD1	TRBV6-1	TRBJ1-2	NA	CASRGQGDHPFGYTF	TGTGCCAGCAGGGGACAGGGGGACCACCCCTTCGGCTACACCTTC
NA	TRBV5-4	TRBJ2-7	NA	CASSLGGYEQYF	TGTGCCAGCAGCTTAGGAGGCTACGAGCAGTACTTC
TRBD1	TRBV5-6	TRBJ1-4	NA	CASSSATGGREEKLFF	TGTGCCAGCAGCTCAGCGACAGGGGGCAGGGAAGAAAAACTGTTTTTT
NA	TRBV25-1	TRBJ2-5	NA	CASSELGRGGRQETQYF	TGTGCCAGCAGTGAATTGGGGAGGGGGGGGCGCCAAGAGACCCAGTACTTC
TRBD2	TRBV29-1	TRBJ2-3	NA	CSVEGMTSGATDTQYF	TGCAGCGTTGAAGGGATGACTAGCGGGGCCACAGATACGCAGTATTTT
TRBD2	TRBV27	TRBJ2-2	NA	CASSFSGAGTGELFF	TGTGCCAGCAGTTTTAGCGGGGCTGGGACCGGGGAGCTGTTTTTT
NA	TRBV9	TRBJ2-7	NA	CASSVGPGSYEQYF	TGTGCCAGCAGCGTAGGGCCGGGCTCCTACGAGCAGTACTTC
NA	TRBV13	TRBJ2-5	NA	CASRAGTQEQYF	TGTGCCAGTCGAGCTGGCACTCAGGAGCAGTACTTC
TRBD2	TRBV27	TRBJ2-5	NA	CASSMGLAVGTQYF	TGTGCCAGCAGTATGGGACTAGCGGTGGGGACCCAGTACTTC
NA	TRBV29-1	TRBJ2-3	NA	CSVEESTDTQYF	TGCAGCGTTGAGGAGAGCACAGATACGCAGTATTTT
TRBD1	TRBV7-9	TRBJ1-5	NA	CASSLGDRGDQPQHF	TGTGCCAGCAGCTTAGGAGACAGGGGGGATCAGCCCCAGCATTTT
NA	TRBV7-9	TRBJ1-3	NA	CASSLTGSVSGNTIYF	TGTGCCAGCAGCTTAACAGGTTCTGTAAGTGGAAACACCATATATTTT
TRBD1	TRBV5-6	TRBJ1-2	NA	CASAPSLTGVFWGYTF	TGTGCCAGCGCCCCCTCACTAACAGGGGTTTTTTGGGGCTACACCTTC
NA	TRBV7-9	TRBJ1-3	once	CASSGRQKTSGNTIYF	TGTGCCAGCAGCGGGCGACAGAAGACCTCTGGAAACACCATATATTTT
TRBD1	TRBV5-5	TRBJ1-2	NA	CASSSKDRTSLSVDGYTF	TGTGCCAGCAGCTCCAAGGACAGGACATCCTTATCCGTGGATGGCTACACCTTC
NA	TRBV5-4	TRBJ2-7	NA	CASSLGPNVQYF	TGTGCCAGCAGCTTGGGTCCGAACGTCCAGTACTTC
TRBD2	TRBV4-3	TRBJ2-3	NA	CASSQGTSGGLDTQYF	TGCGCCAGCAGCCAAGGGACTAGCGGGGGGTTAGATACGCAGTATTTT
NA	TRBV6-1	TRBJ2-2	NA	CASLEITGELFF	TGTGCCAGCTTGGAGATAACCGGGGAGCTGTTTTTT
NA	TRBV7-8	TRBJ1-1	once	CASSDLEGGTEAFF	TGTGCCAGCAGCGACCTCGAGGGAGGCACTGAAGCTTTCTTT
TRBD1	TRBV5-6	TRBJ1-1	few	CASSPLTGRGGEAFF	TGTGCCAGCAGCCCTCTGACAGGGCGCGGAGGTGAAGCTTTCTTT
NA	TRBV7-9	TRBJ2-1	few	CASSLGLGADEQFF	TGTGCCAGCAGCTTAGGGTTGGGGGCGGATGAGCAGTTCTTC
NA	TRBV28	TRBJ1-4	NA	CASRLRQTNEKLFF	TGTGCCAGCAGGCTGCGGCAGACTAATGAAAAACTGTTTTTT
NA	TRBV11-3	TRBJ1-4	NA	CASSLEGDEKLFF	TGTGCCAGCAGCTTGGAGGGGGATGAAAAACTGTTTTTT